These T cell receptor beta chains were read from a single sample in a study of post-analysis software for immune sequencing data. From the PCR reads, TCRdb called clonotypes with MiXCR, one entry per CDR3 protein. The sample includes about 150,000 distinct CDR3 sequences, 30% seen only once; the top ten take approximately 1.4%. The specimen was blood. Every receptor here comes from a girl aged 10-17 years with multiple sclerosis. The CDR3 runs from the conserved cysteine through the conserved F or W. Fields, in order: clone size, D gene, V gene, J gene, CDR3 DNA, CDR3 protein. D genes are given only for firm matches. Only some rows state a clone size, as once, few, many or a class for expanded clones.

>many|.|TRBV7-2|TRBJ2-3
TGTGCCAGCAGCTTATCGATTACCGATACGCAGTATTTT
CASSLSITDTQYF
>few|.|TRBV19|TRBJ1-5
TGTGCCAGTACGCGGGGCTACAATCAGCCCCAGCATTTT
CASTRGYNQPQHF
>.|.|TRBV20-1|TRBJ2-5
TGCAGTGCTAGTCCCAGGGGGGGTGTGGAAGAGACCCAGTACTTC
CSASPRGGVEETQYF
>many|TRBD2|TRBV5-1|TRBJ2-1
TGCGCCAGCAGGCCAGCGACCGGGACTAGCGTTGAGCAGTTCTTC
CASRPATGTSVEQFF
>many|.|TRBV12-3/TRBV12-4|TRBJ1-1
TGTGCCAGCAGTTCCAACACGGGACTGGAGAATGCTTTCTTT
CASSSNTGLENAFF
>.|.|TRBV11-2|TRBJ2-7
TGTGCCAGCAGCCGAGGTGGTTCGAGGGAGCAGTACTTC
CASSRGGSREQYF
>few|.|TRBV7-6|TRBJ2-5
TGTGCCAGCAGCTTATTAGGTACCTACAATGAGCAGTACTTC
CASSLLGTYNEQYF
>few|.|TRBV7-2|TRBJ2-3
TGTGCCAGCAGCTTATCATCATGGCGAGATACGCAGTATTTT
CASSLSSWRDTQYF
>many|.|TRBV5-1|TRBJ2-7
TGCGCCAGCAGCTTGAATTATGGGAGCGAGCAGTACTTC
CASSLNYGSEQYF
>.|.|TRBV12-3/TRBV12-4|TRBJ1-1
TGTGCCAGCAGCCCCAGTGAAGGTCGGTCTGAAGCTTTCTTT
CASSPSEGRSEAFF
>few|TRBD2|TRBV24-1|TRBJ2-7
TGTGCCACCAGTGATACCCGCTCTAGCGGGAGGAACGAGCAGTACTTC
CATSDTRSSGRNEQYF
>many|.|TRBV15|TRBJ2-1
TGTGCCACCAGCGAGGGGAATGAGCAGTTCTTC
CATSEGNEQFF
>many|.|TRBV29-1|TRBJ2-7
TGCAGCGGGAACGACGCTGGGTCCGAGCAGTACTTC
CSGNDAGSEQYF